This T cell receptor beta chain stems from a study of cytomegalovirus exposure and HLA in healthy donors. The study, taken as a whole, reports: V- and J-gene trimming of TCR beta was linked (in a later analysis) to a missense DCLRE1C variant. Excluded: some indistinguishable V segments such as TRBV6-2 and TRBV6-3. A later analysis appeared to link common viral pathogens to several of the most significant clusters.

Trimming took 1 base from V and 4 from J, leaving 14 bases between them. Germline CDR1 is SGHRS and CDR2 is YFSETQ. The CDR3 loop spans 16 amino acids. Turning to this clone: Antigen: not known.

PCR amplification relied on 60 Vbeta primers (plus 13 Jbeta primers). Only in-frame clones appear in the TCRdb table, and some are missing; sequencing was by immunoSEQ multiplex PCR. The listing contains about 130,000 clones. Sequenced material: PBMCs. The genes are TRBV5-1 and TRBJ2-2; D gene uncertain. This sequence was found in a woman aged 55-75 years in good health and CMV-seronegative. Here the CDR3 DNA reads TGCGCCAGCAGCTTGTTTGTGGGTTCGGGCACCGGGGAGCTGTTTTTT. The encoded protein is CASSLFVGSGTGELFF.